The present T cell receptor (beta chain) was sequenced within a study of tumor-infiltrating lymphocytes in primary liver carcinoma. As for the study in general: The patient group consisted of men and women aged 30 to 69 years.

RNA isolated from unsorted whole blood supplied the blood RNA, with germline DNA also extracted. The study's findings and limits: Samples, which were bulk and unsorted, did not allow CD4+ and CD8+ repertoires to be compared.

A constant-region primer primed TCR beta cDNA synthesis from about 530 ng of total RNA. Nested multiplex PCR, run for three rounds with slightly modified ARM-PCR, yielded TCR beta libraries. Forward primers for TRBV1-TRBV30 and a C-beta reverse primer served the first two PCR rounds, at around 11 cycles each. Each CDR3 protein gets one entry after TCRdb re-called the multiplex PCR reads with MiXCR. The data show some 190,000 distinct CDR3 sequences, about 60% seen once. The CDR3 extends over 15 amino acids. J gave up 3 bases and V 5 bases, and 9 bases lay outside the gene matches. This clonotype was picked up a small number of times. Its matching antigen is unknown.

This sequence originates from a middle-aged man with primary liver carcinoma and hepatitis B virus infection. The sequenced material came from peripheral blood. V and J are TRBV12-3 or TRBV12-4 and TRBJ1-1; TRBD1 matches 7 bases. The CDR3 region has the DNA TGTGCCAGCAGTCACAGGGGTGAGGGATACACTGAAGCTTTCTTT. It codes for CASSHRGEGYTEAFF.